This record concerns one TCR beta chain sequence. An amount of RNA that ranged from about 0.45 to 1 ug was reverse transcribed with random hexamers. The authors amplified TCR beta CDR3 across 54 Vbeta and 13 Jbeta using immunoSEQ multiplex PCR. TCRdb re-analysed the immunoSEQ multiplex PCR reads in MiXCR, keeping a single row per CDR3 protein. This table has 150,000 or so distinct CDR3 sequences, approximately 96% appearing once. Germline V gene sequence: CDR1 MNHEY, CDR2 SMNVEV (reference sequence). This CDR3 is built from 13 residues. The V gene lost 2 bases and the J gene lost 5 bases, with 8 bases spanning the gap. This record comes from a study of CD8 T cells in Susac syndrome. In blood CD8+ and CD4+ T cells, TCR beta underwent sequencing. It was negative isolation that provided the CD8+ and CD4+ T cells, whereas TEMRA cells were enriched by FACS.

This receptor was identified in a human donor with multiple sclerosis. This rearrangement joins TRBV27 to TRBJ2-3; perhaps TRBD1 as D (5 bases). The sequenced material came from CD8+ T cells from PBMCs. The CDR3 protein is CASSLGARDTQYF. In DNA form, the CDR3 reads TGTGCCAGCAGTTTAGGGGCTAGAGATACGCAGTATTTT.